This T cell receptor beta chain was retrieved from a study of blood T cells in healthy people across ages. General observations from the study: There were more naive CD4+ cells and higher diversity in long-lived donors than in aged donors. Leaving the PBMCs unsorted stopped any conclusive comparison of naive versus antigen-experienced cells. As naive T cell percentage varied, TCR beta diversity correlated strongly with it.

The CDR3 loop spans 14 amino acids. Per germline, CDR1 GTSNPN and CDR2 SVGIG (reference sequence). Germline trimming cut 4 bases from V and 1 base from J; bases unmatched to any gene: 3. Every participating donor contributed approximately 9.5 milliliters of peripheral blood through a draw. This clonotype has just one count. Its target is unknown. Using a J-beta primer mix together with a sample-barcoded 5' primer, a second PCR was run for roughly 6 to 12 cycles. TCRdb used MiXCR to reprocess the 5' RACE reads, holding one entry per CDR3 protein. The sample consists of about a million distinct CDR3 sequences, roughly 50% of them appearing once.

V usage is TRBV30 and J usage is TRBJ2-3, with 9 bases aligning to TRBD2. The source material was blood. This TCR came from a woman aged 55-70 years in good health. CDR3 protein: CAWIRTSGTDTQYF. CDR3 DNA sequence: TGTGCCTGGATCAGGACTAGCGGCACAGATACGCAGTATTTT.